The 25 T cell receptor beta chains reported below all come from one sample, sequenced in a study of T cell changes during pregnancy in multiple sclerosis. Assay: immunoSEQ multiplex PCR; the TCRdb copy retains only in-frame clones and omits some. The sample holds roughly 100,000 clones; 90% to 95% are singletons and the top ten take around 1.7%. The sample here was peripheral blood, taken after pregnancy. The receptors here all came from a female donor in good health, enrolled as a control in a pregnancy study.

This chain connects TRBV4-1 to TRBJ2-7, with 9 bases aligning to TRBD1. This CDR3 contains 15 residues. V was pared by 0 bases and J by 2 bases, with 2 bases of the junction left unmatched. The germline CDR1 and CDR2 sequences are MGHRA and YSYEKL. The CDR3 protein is CASSQERTGAYEQYF. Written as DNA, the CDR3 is TGCGCCAGCAGCCAAGAGCGGACAGGGGCCTACGAGCAGTACTTC.

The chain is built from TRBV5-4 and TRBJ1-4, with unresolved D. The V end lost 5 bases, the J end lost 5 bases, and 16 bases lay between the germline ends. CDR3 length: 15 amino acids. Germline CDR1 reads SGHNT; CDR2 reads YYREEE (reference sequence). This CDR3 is CASRAWGAGNEKLFF. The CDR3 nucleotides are TGTGCCAGCAGGGCTTGGGGAGCGGGAAATGAAAAACTGTTTTTT.

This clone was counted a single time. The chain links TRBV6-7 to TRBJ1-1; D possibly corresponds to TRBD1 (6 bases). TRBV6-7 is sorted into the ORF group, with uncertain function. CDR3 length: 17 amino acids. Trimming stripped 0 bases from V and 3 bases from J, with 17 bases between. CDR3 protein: CASSYSGAAHLYTEAFF. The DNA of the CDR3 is TGTGCCAGCAGTTACTCGGGGGCAGCCCATCTTTACACTGAAGCTTTCTTT.

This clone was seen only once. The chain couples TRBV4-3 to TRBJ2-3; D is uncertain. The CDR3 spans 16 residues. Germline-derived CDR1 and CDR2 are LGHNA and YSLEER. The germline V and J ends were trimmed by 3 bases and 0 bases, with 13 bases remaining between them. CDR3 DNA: TGCGCCAGCAGCCACTCCAGCGACCCTAGCACAGATACGCAGTATTTT. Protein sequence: CASSHSSDPSTDTQYF.

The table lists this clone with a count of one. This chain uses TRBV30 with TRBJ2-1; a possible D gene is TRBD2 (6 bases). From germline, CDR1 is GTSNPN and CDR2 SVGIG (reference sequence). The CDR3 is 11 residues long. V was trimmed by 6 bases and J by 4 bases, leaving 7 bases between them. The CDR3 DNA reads TGTGCCTGCCGGGGGTACAATGAGCAGTTCTTC. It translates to CACRGYNEQFF.

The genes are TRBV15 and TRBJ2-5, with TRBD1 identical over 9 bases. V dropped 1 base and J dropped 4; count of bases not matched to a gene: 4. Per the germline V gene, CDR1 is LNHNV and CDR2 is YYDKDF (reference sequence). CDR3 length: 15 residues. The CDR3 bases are TGTGCCACCAGCAGAGCGGGACAGGGAGGAGAGACCCAGTACTTC. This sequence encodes CATSRAGQGGETQYF.

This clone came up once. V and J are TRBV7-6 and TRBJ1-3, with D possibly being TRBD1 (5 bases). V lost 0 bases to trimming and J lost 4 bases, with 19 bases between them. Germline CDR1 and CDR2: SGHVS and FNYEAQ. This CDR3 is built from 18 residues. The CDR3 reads CASSLAPPGGAQGNTIYF. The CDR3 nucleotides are TGTGCCAGCAGCTTAGCGCCACCGGGAGGGGCACAAGGAAACACCATATATTTT.

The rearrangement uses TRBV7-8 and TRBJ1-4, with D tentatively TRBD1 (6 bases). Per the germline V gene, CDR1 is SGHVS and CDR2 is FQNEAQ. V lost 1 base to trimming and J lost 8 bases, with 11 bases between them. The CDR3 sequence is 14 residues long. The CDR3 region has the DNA TGTGCCAGCAGCTTAGGGGGGCGATTGGAAAAACTGTTTTTT. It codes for CASSLGGRLEKLFF.

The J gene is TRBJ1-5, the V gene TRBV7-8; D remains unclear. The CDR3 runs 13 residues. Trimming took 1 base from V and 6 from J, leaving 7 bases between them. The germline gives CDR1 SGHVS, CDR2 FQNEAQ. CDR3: CASSLEGAQPQHF. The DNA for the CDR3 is TGTGCCAGCAGCTTAGAGGGAGCTCAGCCCCAGCATTTT. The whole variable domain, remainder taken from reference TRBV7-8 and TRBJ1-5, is GAGVSQSPRYKVAKRGQDVALRCDPISGHVSLFWYQQALGQGPEFLTYFQNEAQLDKSGLPSDRFFAERPEGSVSTLKIQRTQQEDSAVYLCASSLEGAQPQHFGDGTRLSIL.

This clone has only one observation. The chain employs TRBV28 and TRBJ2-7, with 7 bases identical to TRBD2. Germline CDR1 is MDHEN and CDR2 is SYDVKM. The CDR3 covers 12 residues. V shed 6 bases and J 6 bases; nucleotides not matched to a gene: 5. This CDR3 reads CASRGGFGEQYF. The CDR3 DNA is TGTGCCAGCAGGGGGGGGTTTGGCGAGCAGTACTTC.

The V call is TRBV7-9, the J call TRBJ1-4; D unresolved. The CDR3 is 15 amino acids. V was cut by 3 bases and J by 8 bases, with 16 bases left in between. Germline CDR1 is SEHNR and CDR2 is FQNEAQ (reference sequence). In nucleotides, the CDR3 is TGTGCCAGCAGCTTTATGGGAGTGTCGGGGGAAAAACTGTTTTTT. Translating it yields CASSFMGVSGEKLFF.

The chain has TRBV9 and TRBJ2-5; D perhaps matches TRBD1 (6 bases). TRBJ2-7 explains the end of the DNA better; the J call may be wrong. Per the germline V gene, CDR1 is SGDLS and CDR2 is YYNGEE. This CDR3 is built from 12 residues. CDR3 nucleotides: TGTGCCAGCAGCGCACAGGGATACGAGCAGTACTTC. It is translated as CASSAQGYEQYF.

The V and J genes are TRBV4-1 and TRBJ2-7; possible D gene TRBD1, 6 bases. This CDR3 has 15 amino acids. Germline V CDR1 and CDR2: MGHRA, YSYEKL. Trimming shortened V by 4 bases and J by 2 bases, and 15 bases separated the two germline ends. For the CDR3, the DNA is TGCGCCAGCAGCCCCCTCCTTGGACAGCCCTACGAGCAGTACTTC. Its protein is CASSPLLGQPYEQYF.

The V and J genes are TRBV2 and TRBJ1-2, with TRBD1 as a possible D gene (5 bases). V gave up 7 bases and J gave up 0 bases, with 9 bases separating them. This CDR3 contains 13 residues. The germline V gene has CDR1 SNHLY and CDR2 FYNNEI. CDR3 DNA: TGTGCCAGCACCCGGACAACTAACTATGGCTACACCTTC. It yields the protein CASTRTTNYGYTF.

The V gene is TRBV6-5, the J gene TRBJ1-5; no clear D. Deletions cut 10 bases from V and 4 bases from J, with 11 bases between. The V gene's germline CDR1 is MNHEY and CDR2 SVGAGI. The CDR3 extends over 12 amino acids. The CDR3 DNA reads TGTGCCACCCGGGGAGTAAATCAGCCCCAGCATTTT. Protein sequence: CATRGVNQPQHF.

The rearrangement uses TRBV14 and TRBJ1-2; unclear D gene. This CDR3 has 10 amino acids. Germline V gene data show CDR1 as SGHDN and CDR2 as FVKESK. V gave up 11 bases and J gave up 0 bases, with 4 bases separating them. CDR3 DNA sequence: TGTGCCGGAGCTAACTATGGCTACACCTTC. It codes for CAGANYGYTF.

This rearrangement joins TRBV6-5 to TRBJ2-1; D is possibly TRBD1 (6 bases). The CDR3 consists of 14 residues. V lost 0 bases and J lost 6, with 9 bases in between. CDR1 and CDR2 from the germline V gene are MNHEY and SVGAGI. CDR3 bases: TGTGCCAGCAGTTACTCGAGAGGGGGCAATGAGCAGTTCTTC. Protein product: CASSYSRGGNEQFF.

This CDR3 reads CASSFGQGIRETQYF. The DNA of the CDR3 is TGTGCCAGCAGTTTCGGGCAGGGGATTCGAGAGACCCAGTACTTC. The genes are TRBV27 and TRBJ2-5, with D possibly matching TRBD1 (6 bases). Germline V gene lookup returns CDR1 MNHEY and CDR2 SMNVEV (reference sequence). Trimming took 3 bases from V and 4 from J, leaving 15 bases between them. The CDR3 spans 15 residues.

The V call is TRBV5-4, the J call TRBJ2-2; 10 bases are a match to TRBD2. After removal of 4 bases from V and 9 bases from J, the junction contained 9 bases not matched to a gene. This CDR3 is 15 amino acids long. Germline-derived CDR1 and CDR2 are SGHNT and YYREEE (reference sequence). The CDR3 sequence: CASSRTAGGRRELFF. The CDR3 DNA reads TGTGCCAGCAGCCGTACAGCGGGGGGGCGGCGGGAGCTGTTTTTT.

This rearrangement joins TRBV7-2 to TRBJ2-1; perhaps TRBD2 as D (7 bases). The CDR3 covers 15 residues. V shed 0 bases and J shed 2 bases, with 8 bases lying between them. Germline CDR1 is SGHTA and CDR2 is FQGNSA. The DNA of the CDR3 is TGTGCCAGCAGCTTAGCGGGGGGGCCCTACAATGAGCAGTTCTTC. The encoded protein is CASSLAGGPYNEQFF.

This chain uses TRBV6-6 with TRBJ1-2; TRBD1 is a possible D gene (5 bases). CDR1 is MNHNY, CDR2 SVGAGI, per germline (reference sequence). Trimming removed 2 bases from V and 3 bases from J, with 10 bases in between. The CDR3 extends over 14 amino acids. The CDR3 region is CASSYPTGDYGYTF. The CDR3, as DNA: TGTGCCAGCAGTTACCCCACAGGAGACTATGGCTACACCTTC.

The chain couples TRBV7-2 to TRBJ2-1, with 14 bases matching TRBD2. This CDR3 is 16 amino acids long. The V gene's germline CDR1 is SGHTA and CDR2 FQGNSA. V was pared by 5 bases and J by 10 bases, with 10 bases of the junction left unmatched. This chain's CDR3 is CASSLRLAGGLYEQFF. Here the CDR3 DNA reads TGTGCCAGCAGCCTCAGACTAGCGGGGGGGCTGTACGAGCAGTTCTTC.

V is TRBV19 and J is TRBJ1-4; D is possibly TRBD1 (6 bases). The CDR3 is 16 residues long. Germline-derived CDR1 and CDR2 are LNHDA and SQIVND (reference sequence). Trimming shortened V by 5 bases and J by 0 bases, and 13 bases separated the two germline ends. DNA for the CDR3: TGTGCCAGTAGTCCAAGGACAGTTCCAACTAATGAAAAACTGTTTTTT. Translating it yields CASSPRTVPTNEKLFF.

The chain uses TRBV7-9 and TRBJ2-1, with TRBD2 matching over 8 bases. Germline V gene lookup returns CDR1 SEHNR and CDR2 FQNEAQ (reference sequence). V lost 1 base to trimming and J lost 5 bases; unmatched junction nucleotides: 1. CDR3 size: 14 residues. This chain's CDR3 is CASSLGAGDNEQFF. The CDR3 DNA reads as TGTGCCAGCAGCTTAGGAGCGGGGGACAATGAGCAGTTCTTC.

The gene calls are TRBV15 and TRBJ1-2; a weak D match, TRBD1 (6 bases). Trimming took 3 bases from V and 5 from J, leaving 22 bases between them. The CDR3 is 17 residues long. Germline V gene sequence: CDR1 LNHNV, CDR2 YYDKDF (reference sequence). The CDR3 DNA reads TGTGCCACCAGCAGCGTGGGCGAGGACAGACCCCGATATGGCTACACCTTC. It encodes CATSSVGEDRPRYGYTF. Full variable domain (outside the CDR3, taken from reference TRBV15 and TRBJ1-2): DAMVIQNPRYQVTQFGKPVTLSCSQTLNHNVMYWYQQKSSQAPKLLFHYYDKDFNNEADTPDNFQSRRPNTSFCFLDIRSPGLGDTAMYLCATSSVGEDRPRYGYTFGSGTRLTVV.